The present TCR beta chain was sequenced within a study of OX40 agonist ivuxolimab in advanced cancers. Background on the whole study: The costimulatory receptor OX40 (CD134) was targeted by ivuxolimab, a fully human IgG2 agonistic monoclonal antibody. Intravenous ivuxolimab was administered to patients every 2 weeks at six dose levels: 0.01, 0.1, 0.3, 1.5, 3 and 10 mg/kg. Of the approximately 54 patients in dose escalation, some 20 had hepatocellular carcinoma, some 15 had melanoma, 9 had renal cell carcinoma and 9 had head and neck cancer. In the dose-escalation cohort, 82.7% of patients were male, and the mean age was 60 years with a range of roughly 23 to 79. Patients were allowed to have had prior anti-PD-1, anti-PD-L1 or anti-CTLA-4 therapy, and 40% of the dose-escalation patients had previously received checkpoint inhibitors. Three dose-escalation patients achieved partial responses, one with hepatocellular carcinoma and two with cutaneous melanoma. Peripheral TCRbeta sequencing aimed to test whether ivuxolimab altered TCR sequence diversity and caused clonal T-cell expansion. The paper covers the monotherapy dose-escalation part of the phase I ivuxolimab trial, which included N ≈ 57 patients. General findings and caveats noted by the study authors: Clonal expansion of both CD4+ and CD8+ blood T cells was observed from baseline to week 6 at doses 0.1 to 3.0 mg/kg. Low levels of normalized T-cell clonal expansion were also seen in some patients who did not respond. On average, CD8+ T cells showed more expanded clones than CD4+ T cells after ivuxolimab. In the 0.1-3.0 mg/kg groups, partial responders were among the patients with the lowest normalized peripheral clonal expansion, particularly in CD8+ T cells. Antigen specificity was not determined for the clonally expanded peripheral T cells.

CDR3 length: 17 amino acids, cysteine to phenylalanine. CDR3 DNA only is kept here, 51 bases in frame from base 1. CDR1 GTSNPN and CDR2 SVGIG were looked up in the germline V gene (reference sequence). The V end gives up 2 bases and the J end 8 bases, leaving 12 bases in the junction not matched to a gene. Notes on this clone: Its binding antigen is unknown. No much larger clone exists at a distance of one base, and base qualities are not known.

The trial excluded patients who had a history of autoimmune disease or were on systemic immunosuppression. In every dose cohort, peripheral blood was drawn for TCR sequencing at baseline, cycle 4 day 1, and cycle 7 day 1. The samples were taken from a phase I, first-in-human, multicenter, open-label dose-escalation trial of ivuxolimab. Adults with locally advanced or metastatic melanoma, renal cell, hepatocellular, or head and neck squamous cell carcinoma were enrolled in the trial. Before TCR sequencing, CD4+ T cells and CD8+ T cells were sorted from peripheral blood as separate populations. Genomic DNA was isolated from the sorted cells so that the TCRbeta CDR3 region could be sequenced. The immunoSEQ Assay was used for sequencing of TCRbeta CDR3 regions. TCRdb's version of the immuneACCESS table is confined to in-frame rearrangements and falls short of the full clone set. An unresolved V gene accounts for under half of the shortfall where checked; the remainder is of unknown origin. Here the sample has 90,000 to 130,000 clones; about nine tenths occur a single time. The top ten clones comprise 0.25% to 0.3% of the sample.

The clonotype originates from an adult with an advanced solid tumor such as melanoma, head and neck, liver or kidney cancer. Sequenced here: CD4+ or CD8+ T cells sorted from blood, sampled in a trial of the OX40 agonist ivuxolimab. This chain is built from TRBV30 and TRBJ2-2; a stretch of 12 junction bases matches TRBD2. The nucleotides read TGTGCCTGGAGTTTCCCGACTAGCGGGAGAAGGTCAGGGGAGCTGTTTTTT. Its protein is CAWSFPTSGRRSGELFF.